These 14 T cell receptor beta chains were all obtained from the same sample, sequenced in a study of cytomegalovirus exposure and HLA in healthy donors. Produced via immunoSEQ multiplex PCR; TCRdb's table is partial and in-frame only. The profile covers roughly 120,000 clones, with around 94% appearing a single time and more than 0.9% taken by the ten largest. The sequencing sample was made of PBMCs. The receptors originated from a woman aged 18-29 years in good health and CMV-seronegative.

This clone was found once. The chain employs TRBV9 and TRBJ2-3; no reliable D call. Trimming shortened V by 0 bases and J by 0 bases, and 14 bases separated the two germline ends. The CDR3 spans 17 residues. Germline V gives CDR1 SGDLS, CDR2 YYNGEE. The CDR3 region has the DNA TGTGCCAGCAGCGTAGAAGCTATTACGTTTAGCACAGATACGCAGTATTTT. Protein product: CASSVEAITFSTDTQYF.

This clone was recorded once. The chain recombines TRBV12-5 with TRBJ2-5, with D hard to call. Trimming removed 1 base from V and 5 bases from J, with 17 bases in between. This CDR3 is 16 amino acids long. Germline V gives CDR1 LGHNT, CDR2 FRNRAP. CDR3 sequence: CASGLGDTDLRETQYF. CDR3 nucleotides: TGTGCTAGTGGTTTGGGAGACACGGATTTACGGGAGACCCAGTACTTC.

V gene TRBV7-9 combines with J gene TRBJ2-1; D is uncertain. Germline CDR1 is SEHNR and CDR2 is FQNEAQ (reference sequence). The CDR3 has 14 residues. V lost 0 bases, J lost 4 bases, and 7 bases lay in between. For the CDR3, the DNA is TGTGCCAGCAGCTTAGCGGAGCTTTACAATGAGCAGTTCTTC. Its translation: CASSLAELYNEQFF.

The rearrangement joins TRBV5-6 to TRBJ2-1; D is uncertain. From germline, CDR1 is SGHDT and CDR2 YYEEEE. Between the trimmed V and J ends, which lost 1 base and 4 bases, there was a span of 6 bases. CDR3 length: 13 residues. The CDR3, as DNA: TGTGCCAGCAGCTTGTTACAGTACAATGAGCAGTTCTTC. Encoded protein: CASSLLQYNEQFF.

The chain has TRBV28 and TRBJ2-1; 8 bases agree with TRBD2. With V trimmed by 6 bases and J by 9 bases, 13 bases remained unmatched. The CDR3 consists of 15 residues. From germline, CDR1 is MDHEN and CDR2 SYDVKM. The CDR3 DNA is TGTGCCAGCAGGGTAGGGGCTAGCGGGCTGGTTGAGCAGTTCTTC. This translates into CASRVGASGLVEQFF.

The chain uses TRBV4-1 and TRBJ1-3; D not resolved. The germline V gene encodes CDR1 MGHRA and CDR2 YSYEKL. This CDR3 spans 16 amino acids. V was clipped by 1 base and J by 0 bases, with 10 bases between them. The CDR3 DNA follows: TGCGCCAGCAGCCAAGGAGGCCTTAGCTCTGGAAACACCATATATTTT. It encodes CASSQGGLSSGNTIYF.

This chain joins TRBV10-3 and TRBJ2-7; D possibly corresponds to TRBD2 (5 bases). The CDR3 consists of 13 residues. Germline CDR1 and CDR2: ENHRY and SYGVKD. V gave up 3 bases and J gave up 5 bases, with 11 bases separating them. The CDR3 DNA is TGTGCCATCAGTGAACTAGGTTCTCACGAGCAGTACTTC. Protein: CAISELGSHEQYF.

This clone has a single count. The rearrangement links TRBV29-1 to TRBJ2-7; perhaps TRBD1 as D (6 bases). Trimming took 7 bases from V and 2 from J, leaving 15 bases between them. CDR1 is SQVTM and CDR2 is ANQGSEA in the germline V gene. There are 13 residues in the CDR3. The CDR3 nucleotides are TGCAGCGCAAGGGGTACAGGGCCCTACGAGCAGTACTTC. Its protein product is CSARGTGPYEQYF.

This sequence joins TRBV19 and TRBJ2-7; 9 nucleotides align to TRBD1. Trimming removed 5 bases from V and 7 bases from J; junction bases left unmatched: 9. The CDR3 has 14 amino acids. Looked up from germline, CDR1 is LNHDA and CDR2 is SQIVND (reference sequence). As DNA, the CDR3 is TGTGCCAGTAGTCCTCCCGGGACAGGGAAAGAGCAGTACTTC. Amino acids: CASSPPGTGKEQYF.

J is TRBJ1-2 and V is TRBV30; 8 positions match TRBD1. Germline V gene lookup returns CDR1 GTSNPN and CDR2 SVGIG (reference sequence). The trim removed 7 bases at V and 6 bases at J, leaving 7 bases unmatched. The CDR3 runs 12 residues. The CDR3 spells CAFNRGFDGYTF. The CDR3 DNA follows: TGTGCCTTTAACAGGGGGTTCGATGGCTACACCTTC.

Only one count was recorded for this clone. The CDR3 loop is CASSLGGTSGRGEQFF. The CDR3 nucleotides are TGTGCCAGCTCTCTTGGGGGGACTAGCGGGAGAGGTGAGCAGTTCTTC. The rearrangement links TRBV5-4 to TRBJ2-1; TRBD2 agrees at 14 bases. The trim removed 7 bases at V and 9 bases at J, leaving 12 bases unmatched. Germline-derived CDR1 and CDR2 are SGHNT and YYREEE (reference sequence). The CDR3 length is 16 residues.

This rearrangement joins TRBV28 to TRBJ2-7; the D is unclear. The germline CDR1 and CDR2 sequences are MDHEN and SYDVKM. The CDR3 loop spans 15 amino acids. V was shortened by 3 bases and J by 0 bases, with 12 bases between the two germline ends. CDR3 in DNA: TGTGCCAGCAGTTTTTCTCAGGCGTACTCCTACGAGCAGTACTTC. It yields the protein CASSFSQAYSYEQYF.

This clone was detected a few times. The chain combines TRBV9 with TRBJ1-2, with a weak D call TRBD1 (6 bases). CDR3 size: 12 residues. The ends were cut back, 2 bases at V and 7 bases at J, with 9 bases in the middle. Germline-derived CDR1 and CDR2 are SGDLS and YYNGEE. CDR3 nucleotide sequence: TGTGCCAGCAGCGTTGCAGGGGTTGGCTACACCTTC. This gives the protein CASSVAGVGYTF. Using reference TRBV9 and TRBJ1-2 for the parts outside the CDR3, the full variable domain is DSGVTQTPKHLITATGQRVTLRCSPRSGDLSVYWYQQSLDQGLQFLIQYYNGEERAKGNILERFSAQQFPDLHSELNLSSLELGDSALYFCASSVAGVGYTFGSGTRLTVV.

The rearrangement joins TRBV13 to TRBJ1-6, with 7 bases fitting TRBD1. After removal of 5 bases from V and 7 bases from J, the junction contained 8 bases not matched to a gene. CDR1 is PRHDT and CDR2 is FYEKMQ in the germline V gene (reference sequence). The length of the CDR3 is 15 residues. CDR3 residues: CASSLGQRENSPLHF. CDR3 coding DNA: TGTGCCAGCAGCCTGGGACAGAGAGAAAATTCACCCCTCCACTTT.